A selection of T cell receptor beta chains follows, all from one sample in a study of T cell responses to AZD1222 COVID-19 vaccine. TCRdb's copy holds only in-frame clones and misses some; the assay was immunoSEQ multiplex PCR. The top ten clones hold about 6.1% of a sample with 150,000 to 200,000 clones, 75% to 90% of them seen once. This sample comprised peripheral blood, obtained on day 0 of AZD1222 vaccination. Receptor source: an adult in good health. Both conserved end residues are part of each CDR3. A D gene is named only where the DNA matches it firmly. A row's size may be missing; if present it is once, few, many or a size class.

clone_size j_call d_call v_call cdr3_aa cdr3_nt
. TRBJ1-2 TRBD1 TRBV5-4 CASSLLGGQRYGYTF TGTGCCAGCAGCTTGTTAGGGGGACAGCGATATGGCTACACCTTC
few TRBJ2-7 . TRBV5-1 CASRLARYRDEQYF TGCGCCAGCAGACTAGCCAGATACCGCGACGAGCAGTACTTC
. TRBJ2-7 . TRBV4-3 CASSLLPGSYEQYF TGCGCCAGCAGCCTGTTACCGGGTTCCTACGAGCAGTACTTC
. TRBJ1-1 . TRBV19 CASSLASAGRGTEAFF TGTGCCAGTAGTCTAGCCTCGGCAGGGCGTGGAACTGAAGCTTTCTTT
. TRBJ2-3 . TRBV5-1 CASSADRSSTDTQYF TGCGCCAGCAGCGCGGACAGAAGTAGCACAGATACGCAGTATTTT
. TRBJ1-6 . TRBV6-5 CASSSQTGKNNSPLHF TGTGCCAGCAGTTCTCAGACAGGAAAAAATAATTCACCCCTCCACTTT
. TRBJ2-7 TRBD2 TRBV6-5 CASSWAGAGGRWEQYF TGTGCCAGCAGTTGGGCGGGGGCGGGGGGCCGCTGGGAGCAGTACTTC
. TRBJ2-1 TRBD2 TRBV5-1 CASSVTSGSGVEQFF TGCGCCAGCAGCGTGACTAGCGGGAGCGGGGTAGAGCAGTTCTTC
. TRBJ2-1 TRBD1 TRBV5-1 CASSLGQGSYNEQFF TGCGCCAGCAGCTTGGGACAGGGCAGTTACAATGAGCAGTTCTTC
. TRBJ2-3 . TRBV4-2 CASSQDWGTSTDTQYF TGTGCCAGCAGCCAAGATTGGGGGACTTCCACAGATACGCAGTATTTT
once TRBJ1-1 . TRBV5-4 CTSSQKVWGTEAFF TGTACCAGCAGCCAAAAAGTCTGGGGCACTGAAGCTTTCTTT
. TRBJ1-4 TRBD1 TRBV7-8 CASSLGDRDREKLFF TGTGCCAGCAGCTTAGGGGACCGGGACAGGGAAAAACTGTTTTTT
. TRBJ2-7 . TRBV2 CASSASRGEQYF TGTGCCAGCAGTGCTTCCCGGGGCGAGCAGTACTTC
. TRBJ1-2 . TRBV6-5 CASSYGNAAGYGYTF TGTGCCAGCAGTTACGGGAACGCGGCAGGCTATGGCTACACCTTC
. TRBJ2-5 . TRBV15 CATSRDPDSFARETQYF TGTGCCACCAGCAGAGATCCAGACTCCTTCGCAAGGGAGACCCAGTACTTC
. TRBJ1-2 TRBD1 TRBV19 CASSIDRVSGYTF TGTGCCAGTAGTATTGACAGGGTTAGCGGCTACACCTTC
. TRBJ2-7 . TRBV7-9 CASSLGAQHEQYF TGTGCCAGCAGCTTAGGCGCCCAGCACGAGCAGTACTTC
. TRBJ2-5 . TRBV6-6 CASSYPAGETQYF TGTGCCAGCAGTTACCCGGCAGGGGAGACCCAGTACTTC